Following are 29 T cell receptor beta chains from one sample sequenced in a study of T cells in Graves' hyperthyroidism and ophthalmopathy. Amplification targeted TCR beta CDR3 regions from RNA transcripts. RT-PCR in the first round (using the HTBI primer set) targeted the TCR CDR3. Each CDR3 protein is one row after TCRdb ran MiXCR on the multiplex PCR reads. Here the sample spans approximately 590,000 distinct CDR3 sequences, more than 15% being singletons. The sample comprised blood. These receptors came from a woman aged 25 to 39 with Graves' hyperthyroidism.

The chain combines TRBV20-1 with TRBJ2-1, with 14 bases matching TRBD2. Germline trimming cut 3 bases from V and 5 bases from J; bases unmatched to any gene: 9. The CDR3 spans 17 residues. Germline assignment: CDR1 DFQATT and CDR2 SNEGSKA (reference sequence). The CDR3 sequence is CSARSKGLAGVHNEQFF. The CDR3 DNA follows: TGCAGTGCTAGGAGTAAGGGACTAGCGGGAGTCCACAATGAGCAGTTCTTC.

This clonotype was picked up many times. This rearrangement joins TRBV20-1 to TRBJ2-3; D is perhaps TRBD1 (5 bases). CDR1 and CDR2 from the germline V gene are DFQATT and SNEGSKA (reference sequence). This CDR3 region has 14 residues. V lost 5 bases and J lost 2, with 14 bases in between. The CDR3 DNA sequence: TGCAGTGCTGAGTTTGACAGTTTCACAGATACGCAGTATTTT. As protein: CSAEFDSFTDTQYF.

This rearrangement joins TRBV27 to TRBJ1-1; a weak D match, TRBD1 (5 bases). Germline CDR1 MNHEY, CDR2 SMNVEV (reference sequence). Trimming cost V 3 bases and J 5 bases, with 13 bases left between them. The CDR3 runs to 14 residues. CDR3 sequence: CASSFVSGRTEAFF. The CDR3 DNA reads as TGTGCCAGCAGTTTTGTATCAGGGAGGACTGAAGCTTTCTTT.

This clonotype was counted only a few times. This chain links TRBV7-2 with TRBJ2-1, with 16 bases matching TRBD2. CDR1 SGHTA and CDR2 FQGNSA come from the germline V gene. This CDR3 is 18 amino acids long. The V gene end was trimmed by 5 bases and the J gene end by 2 bases; junction bases not matched to a gene: 6. The CDR3, as DNA: TGTGCCAGCAGCCGGCCCGGGACTAGCGGGAGGGCCTACAATGAGCAGTTCTTC. This sequence encodes CASSRPGTSGRAYNEQFF.

In this sample, this clonotype turned up many times. The V gene is TRBV3-1, the J gene TRBJ2-3, with D perhaps assigned TRBD1 or TRBD2 (5 bases each). Trimming took 0 bases from V and 0 from J, leaving 16 bases between them. The CDR3 is 18 residues long. Germline loops: CDR1 LGHDT, CDR2 YNNKEL (reference sequence). CDR3 in DNA: TGTGCCAGCAGCCAAGATTGGGCTGGGGGAACGAGCACAGATACGCAGTATTTT. Protein product: CASSQDWAGGTSTDTQYF.

This chain links TRBV6-1 with TRBJ2-1; no clear D gene. Looked up from germline, CDR1 is MNHNS and CDR2 is SASEGT. The CDR3 is 15 amino acids. The germline V and J ends were trimmed by 4 bases and 0 bases, with 10 bases remaining between them. The CDR3 loop is CASSALGSSYNEQFF. The CDR3 DNA reads TGTGCCAGCAGTGCCCTGGGTAGCTCCTACAATGAGCAGTTCTTC.

This clonotype has a handful of counts. The CDR3 nucleotides are TGTGCCAGATTCGAACAGGGGTCCCGCTACGAGCAGTACTTC. Its protein is CARFEQGSRYEQYF. V is TRBV6-4 and J is TRBJ2-7; 7 nucleotides match TRBD1. The trim removed 9 bases at V and 3 bases at J, leaving 11 bases unmatched. The CDR3 consists of 14 residues. Germline CDR1 is MRHNA and CDR2 is SNTAGT.

This clonotype was detected many times. The CDR3 DNA sequence: TGTGCCAGCAGTTTGGCGCACGGGATGAACACTGAAGCTTTCTTT. Translating it yields CASSLAHGMNTEAFF. This chain connects TRBV12-3 or TRBV12-4 to TRBJ1-1, with no clear D. Trimming stripped 3 bases from V and 0 bases from J, with 11 bases between. This CDR3 spans 15 amino acids.

This clonotype was counted ten times or more. CDR3 in DNA: TGTGCCTGGAGGATACCGGGACGGGGAAGGACTGAAGCTTTCTTT. Translation gives CAWRIPGRGRTEAFF. This chain uses TRBV30 with TRBJ1-1; D may be TRBD1 (5 bases). The germline CDR1 and CDR2 sequences are GTSNPN and SVGIG (reference sequence). The length of the CDR3 is 15 residues. Trimming removed 3 bases at V and 5 bases at J, with 19 bases between.

The rearrangement links TRBV19 to TRBJ2-6; D uncertain. CDR3 length equals 15 residues. CDR1 and CDR2 from the germline V gene are LNHDA and SQIVND (reference sequence). V dropped 6 bases and J dropped 0 bases, with 9 bases sitting between them. For the CDR3, the DNA is TGTGCCAGTAGGAAACGTATCTCTGGGGCCAACGTCCTGACTTTC. Residues: CASRKRISGANVLTF.

This clonotype has at least ten counts. The J gene is TRBJ2-1, the V gene TRBV29-1, with 9 bases fitting TRBD2. In germline, CDR1 is SQVTM, CDR2 ANQGSEA. The CDR3 consists of 15 residues. V dropped 7 bases and J dropped 4; count of bases not matched to a gene: 11. DNA for the CDR3: TGCAGCGCCTCAGGGGGGACTAGCTCTTACAATGAGCAGTTCTTC. Protein: CSASGGTSSYNEQFF.

This clonotype was seen ten or more times. The chain couples TRBV3-1 to TRBJ1-5; D unresolved. The V end was cut by 0 bases, the J end by 5 bases, with 11 bases between. Germline lookup yields CDR1 LGHDT and CDR2 YNNKEL (reference sequence). CDR3 length: 15 amino acids. The CDR3 loop reads CASSQDSAGYQPQHF. CDR3 nucleotides: TGTGCCAGCAGCCAAGATAGTGCGGGATATCAGCCCCAGCATTTT.

The J gene is TRBJ2-2, the V gene TRBV27, with TRBD2 matching over 8 bases. Germline V gene data show CDR1 as MNHEY and CDR2 as SMNVEV (reference sequence). Trimming removed 10 bases from V and 2 bases from J; junction bases left unmatched: 12. The CDR3 runs to 16 residues. CDR3 residues: CATRVAGRVNTGELFF. Here the CDR3 DNA reads TGTGCCACCAGAGTAGCGGGAAGGGTAAACACCGGGGAGCTGTTTTTT.

The genes are TRBV29-1 and TRBJ1-1; tentatively, D is TRBD1 (5 bases). This CDR3 contains 12 residues. The V gene lost 8 bases and the J gene lost 3 bases, with 13 bases spanning the gap. CDR1 and CDR2 from the germline V gene are SQVTM and ANQGSEA. CDR3 sequence (DNA): TGCAGCATCAGGGAATTGGACACTGAAGCTTTCTTT. This encodes CSIRELDTEAFF.

This clonotype came up a few times. This chain joins TRBV12-3 or TRBV12-4 and TRBJ2-1; TRBD2 agrees at 10 bases. V lost 6 bases and J lost 8; bases outside the gene matches: 10. This CDR3 region has 15 residues. Written as DNA, the CDR3 is TGTGCCAGCAGAGGGCTAGCGGGAGTGTGGGATGAGCAGTTCTTC. Translation: CASRGLAGVWDEQFF.

This clonotype appeared many times. V is TRBV7-2 and J is TRBJ2-5, with 7 bases fitting TRBD2. Germline values: CDR1 SGHTA, CDR2 FQGNSA. The CDR3 is 13 amino acids. J was trimmed by 4 bases and V by 1 base; bases with no gene match: 0. This chain's CDR3 is CASSLGLAETQYF. CDR3 coding DNA: TGTGCCAGCAGCTTAGGACTAGCAGAGACCCAGTACTTC.

This clonotype was detected a few times. A much larger clone lies a single base off, so this may be a read error. This chain links TRBV6-5 with TRBJ1-1, with D uncertain. CDR1 and CDR2 (germline): MNHEY, SVGAGI. V was cut by 2 bases and J by 6 bases, with 7 bases left in between. The CDR3 contains 12 residues. This CDR3 reads CASSYGGAEAFF. In nucleotides, the CDR3 is TGTGCCAGCAGTTACGGAGGCGCTGAAGCTTTCTTT.

In its sample, this clonotype was seen many times. The V call is TRBV13, the J call TRBJ2-7; 7 positions agree with TRBD1. The CDR3 covers 14 residues. The germline V gene has CDR1 PRHDT and CDR2 FYEKMQ (reference sequence). J gave up 2 bases and V 3 bases, and 4 bases lay outside the gene matches. Here the CDR3 DNA reads TGTGCCAGCAGCTTTGGGGACAGCCCCTACGAGCAGTACTTC. Residues: CASSFGDSPYEQYF.

The rearrangement joins TRBV5-1 to TRBJ2-7; TRBD1 or TRBD2 may be the D gene (5 bases each). CDR1 is SGHRS and CDR2 is YFSETQ in the germline V gene. Trimming left V 3 bases short and J 2 bases short, with 15 bases between. CDR3 length: 15 residues. CDR3 sequence: CASSSIGTSAYEQYF. Written as DNA, the CDR3 is TGCGCCAGCAGCTCCATCGGGACCTCGGCCTACGAGCAGTACTTC.

A few counts support this clonotype. The chain carries TRBV7-9 and TRBJ2-6, with D perhaps matching TRBD1 (6 bases). Trimming took 4 bases from V and 3 from J, leaving 10 bases between them. This CDR3 region has 15 residues. CDR1 SEHNR and CDR2 FQNEAQ come from the germline V gene (reference sequence). CDR3 residues: CASSSQGLGANVLTF. In nucleotides, the CDR3 is TGTGCCAGCAGCTCCCAGGGGCTTGGGGCCAACGTCCTGACTTTC.

This clonotype was found many times. This rearrangement joins TRBV15 to TRBJ2-7, with 9 bases matching TRBD1. Trimming took 0 bases from V and 9 from J; bases not matched to a gene: 9. The germline V gene has CDR1 LNHNV and CDR2 YYDKDF (reference sequence). The CDR3 runs to 15 residues. The CDR3, as DNA: TGTGCCACCAGCAGAGATACTGGACAGGGGTTTGGGCAGTACTTC. Translation: CATSRDTGQGFGQYF.

This clonotype was seen at least ten times. The V and J genes are TRBV2 and TRBJ2-2; either TRBD1 or TRBD2 may fit D (5 bases each). Germline V CDR1 and CDR2: SNHLY, FYNNEI. The CDR3 is made up of 11 amino acids. V gave up 8 bases and J gave up 4 bases, with 5 bases separating them. CDR3 bases: TGTGCCAGCGGGGGCACCGGGGAGCTGTTTTTT. Residues: CASGGTGELFF.

This clonotype came up many times. The gene calls are TRBV5-1 and TRBJ1-6, with D possibly matching TRBD1 (5 bases). Trimming shortened V by 4 bases and J by 9 bases, and 14 bases separated the two germline ends. The germline V gene encodes CDR1 SGHRS and CDR2 YFSETQ. The CDR3 runs 14 residues. CDR3 nucleotide sequence: TGCGCCAGCAGCCTTGCAGGGAGGGGTTCACCCCTCCACTTT. As protein: CASSLAGRGSPLHF.

This clonotype was counted only a few times. The rearrangement uses TRBV20-1 and TRBJ2-1, with 7 bases aligning to TRBD2. The CDR3 runs 15 residues. Looked up from germline, CDR1 is DFQATT and CDR2 is SNEGSKA (reference sequence). V was pared by 1 base and J by 3 bases, with 6 bases of the junction left unmatched. The CDR3 spells CSARGPAGNYNEQFF. The CDR3 DNA sequence: TGCAGTGCTAGAGGACCAGCGGGGAACTACAATGAGCAGTTCTTC.

A few counts support this clonotype. The chain couples TRBV9 to TRBJ2-1; TRBD2 matches 10 bases. V shed 1 base and J 8 bases; nucleotides not matched to a gene: 6. The CDR3 length is 15 residues. Germline CDR1 and CDR2: SGDLS and YYNGEE. The DNA of the CDR3 is TGTGCCAGCAGCGTATTGGCCAGCGGGAGGGATGAGCAGTTCTTC. Its protein is CASSVLASGRDEQFF.

This clonotype was counted a few times. The chain is built from TRBV28 and TRBJ1-4; D is perhaps TRBD1 (6 bases). V was clipped by 4 bases and J by 8 bases, with 14 bases between them. The CDR3 totals 14 residues. CDR1 MDHEN and CDR2 SYDVKM come from the germline V gene. The CDR3 nucleotides are TGTGCCAGCAGTTCCCCCGGGACACCCGAAAAACTGTTTTTT. It specifies CASSSPGTPEKLFF.

This clonotype was counted only a few times. The chain employs TRBV30 and TRBJ1-6; weak D call: TRBD1 (6 bases). The CDR3 extends over 13 amino acids. Between the trimmed V and J ends, which lost 6 bases and 7 bases, there was a span of 13 bases. In germline, CDR1 is GTSNPN, CDR2 SVGIG (reference sequence). The CDR3 reads CACSPTGNSPLHF. Here the CDR3 DNA reads TGTGCCTGTTCTCCGACAGGAAATTCACCCCTCCACTTT. The whole variable domain, remainder taken from reference TRBV30 and TRBJ1-6, is SQTIHQWPATLVQPVGSPLSLECTVEGTSNPNLYWYRQAAGRGLQLLFYSVGIGQISSEVPQNLSASRPQDRQFILSSKKLLLSDSGFYLCACSPTGNSPLHFGNGTRLTVT.

This clonotype was counted many times. V usage is TRBV12-3 or TRBV12-4 and J usage is TRBJ2-3; D tentatively reads TRBD1 or TRBD2 (5 bases each). V was pared by 3 bases and J by 0 bases, with 13 bases between. CDR3 length: 16 amino acids. This chain's CDR3 is CASSFGTLLSTDTQYF. The DNA of the CDR3 is TGTGCCAGCAGTTTCGGGACCTTGCTTAGCACAGATACGCAGTATTTT.

This clonotype was recorded only once. The gene calls are TRBV11-2 and TRBJ1-5; D possibly corresponds to TRBD1 (6 bases). Germline-derived CDR1 and CDR2 are SGHAT and FQNNGV. Between the trimmed V and J ends, which lost 1 base and 3 bases, there was a span of 10 bases. CDR3 length: 15 amino acids. CDR3 bases: TGTGCCAGCAGCTTAGGACAGGCAATCAATCAGCCCCAGCATTTT. Protein sequence: CASSLGQAINQPQHF.